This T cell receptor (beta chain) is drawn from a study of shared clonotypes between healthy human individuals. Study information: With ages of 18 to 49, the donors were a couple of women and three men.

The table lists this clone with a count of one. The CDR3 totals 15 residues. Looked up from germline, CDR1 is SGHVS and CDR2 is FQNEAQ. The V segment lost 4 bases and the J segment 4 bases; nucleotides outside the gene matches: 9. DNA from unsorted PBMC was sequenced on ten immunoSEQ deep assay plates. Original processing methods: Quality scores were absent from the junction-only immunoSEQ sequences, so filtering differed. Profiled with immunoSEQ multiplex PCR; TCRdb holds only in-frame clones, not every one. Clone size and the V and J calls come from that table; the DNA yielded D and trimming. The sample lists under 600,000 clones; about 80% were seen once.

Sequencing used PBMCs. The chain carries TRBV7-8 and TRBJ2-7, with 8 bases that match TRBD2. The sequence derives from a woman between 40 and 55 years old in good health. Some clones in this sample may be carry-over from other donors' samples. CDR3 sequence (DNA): TGTGCCAGCAGCTCACCTGTAGCGGGACATTACGAGCAGTACTTC. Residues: CASSSPVAGHYEQYF.